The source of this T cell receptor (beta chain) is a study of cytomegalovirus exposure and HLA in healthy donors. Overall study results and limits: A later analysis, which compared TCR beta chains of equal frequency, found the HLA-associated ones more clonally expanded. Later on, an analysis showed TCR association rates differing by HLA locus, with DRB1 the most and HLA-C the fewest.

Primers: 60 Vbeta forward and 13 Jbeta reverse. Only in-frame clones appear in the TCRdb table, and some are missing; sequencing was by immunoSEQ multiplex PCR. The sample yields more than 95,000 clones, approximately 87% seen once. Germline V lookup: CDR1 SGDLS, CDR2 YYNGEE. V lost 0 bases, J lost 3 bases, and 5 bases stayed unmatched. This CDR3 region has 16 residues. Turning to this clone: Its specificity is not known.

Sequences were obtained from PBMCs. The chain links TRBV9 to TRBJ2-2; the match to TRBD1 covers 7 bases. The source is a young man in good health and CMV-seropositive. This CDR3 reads CASSVGDSGYTGELFF. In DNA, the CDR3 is TGTGCCAGCAGCGTAGGGGACAGCGGATACACCGGGGAGCTGTTTTTT.